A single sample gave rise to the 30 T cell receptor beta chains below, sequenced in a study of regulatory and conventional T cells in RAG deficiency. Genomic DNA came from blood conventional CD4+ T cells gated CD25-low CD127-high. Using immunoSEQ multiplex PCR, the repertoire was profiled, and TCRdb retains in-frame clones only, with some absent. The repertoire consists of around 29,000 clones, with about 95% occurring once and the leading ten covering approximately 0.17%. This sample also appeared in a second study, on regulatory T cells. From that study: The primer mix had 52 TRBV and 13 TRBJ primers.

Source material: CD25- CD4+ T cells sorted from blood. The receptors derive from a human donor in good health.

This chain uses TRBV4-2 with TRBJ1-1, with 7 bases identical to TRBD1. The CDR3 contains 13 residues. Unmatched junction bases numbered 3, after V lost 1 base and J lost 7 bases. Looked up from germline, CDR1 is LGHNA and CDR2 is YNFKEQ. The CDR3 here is CASSQGQGDEAFF. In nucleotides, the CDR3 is TGTGCCAGCAGCCAAGGGCAGGGGGATGAAGCTTTCTTT.

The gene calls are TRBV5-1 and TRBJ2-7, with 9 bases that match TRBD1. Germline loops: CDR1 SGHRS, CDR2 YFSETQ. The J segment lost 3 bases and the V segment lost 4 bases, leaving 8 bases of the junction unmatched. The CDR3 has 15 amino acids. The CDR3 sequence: CASSQGTGNSYEQYF. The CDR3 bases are TGCGCCAGCAGCCAAGGGACAGGGAACAGCTACGAGCAGTACTTC.

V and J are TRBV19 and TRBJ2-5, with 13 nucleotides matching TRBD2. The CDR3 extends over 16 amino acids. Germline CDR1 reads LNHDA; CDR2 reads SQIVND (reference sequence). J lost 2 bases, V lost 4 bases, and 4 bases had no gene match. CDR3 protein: CASSTTSGGVQETQYF. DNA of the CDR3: TGTGCCAGTAGTACTACTAGCGGGGGGGTGCAAGAGACCCAGTACTTC.

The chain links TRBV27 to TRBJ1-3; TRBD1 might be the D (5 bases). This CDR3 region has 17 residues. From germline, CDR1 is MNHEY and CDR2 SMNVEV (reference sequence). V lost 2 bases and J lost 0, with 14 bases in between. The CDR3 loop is CASSLRGPTDSGNTIYF. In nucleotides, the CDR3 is TGTGCCAGCAGTTTAAGAGGCCCGACAGACTCTGGAAACACCATATATTTT.

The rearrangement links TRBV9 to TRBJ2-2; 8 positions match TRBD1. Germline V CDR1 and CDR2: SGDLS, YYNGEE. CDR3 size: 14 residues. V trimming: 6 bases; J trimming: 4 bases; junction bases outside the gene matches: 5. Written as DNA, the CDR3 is TGTGCCAGCACCACAGGGGGGAGCACCGGGGAGCTGTTTTTT. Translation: CASTTGGSTGELFF.

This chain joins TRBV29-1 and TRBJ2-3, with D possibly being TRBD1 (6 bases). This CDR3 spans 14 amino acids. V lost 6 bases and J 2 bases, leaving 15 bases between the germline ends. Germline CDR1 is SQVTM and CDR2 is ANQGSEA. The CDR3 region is CSVPEPGDTDTQYF. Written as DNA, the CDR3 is TGCAGCGTCCCGGAACCAGGGGACACAGATACGCAGTATTTT.

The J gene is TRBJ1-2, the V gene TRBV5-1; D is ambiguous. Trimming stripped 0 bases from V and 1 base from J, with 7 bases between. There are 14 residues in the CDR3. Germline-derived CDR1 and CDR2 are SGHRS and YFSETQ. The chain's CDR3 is CASSLDGSNYGYTF. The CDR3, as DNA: TGCGCCAGCAGCTTGGATGGCAGTAACTATGGCTACACCTTC. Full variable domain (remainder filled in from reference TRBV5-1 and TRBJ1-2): KAGVTQTPRYLIKTRGQQVTLSCSPISGHRSVSWYQQTPGQGLQFLFEYFSETQRNKGNFPGRFSGRQFSNSRSEMNVSTLELGDSALYLCASSLDGSNYGYTFGSGTRLTVV.

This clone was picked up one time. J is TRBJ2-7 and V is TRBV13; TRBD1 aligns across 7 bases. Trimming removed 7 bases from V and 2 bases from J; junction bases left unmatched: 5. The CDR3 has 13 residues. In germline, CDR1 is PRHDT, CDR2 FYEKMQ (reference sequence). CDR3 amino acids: CASTLQGTYEQYF. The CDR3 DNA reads TGTGCCAGCACCCTACAGGGGACCTACGAGCAGTACTTC.

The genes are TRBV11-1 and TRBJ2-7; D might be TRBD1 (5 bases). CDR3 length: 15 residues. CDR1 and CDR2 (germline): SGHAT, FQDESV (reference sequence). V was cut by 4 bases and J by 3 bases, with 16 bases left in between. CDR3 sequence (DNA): TGTGCCAGCAGCTGGAGCCAGGACACTATCTACGAGCAGTACTTC. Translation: CASSWSQDTIYEQYF.

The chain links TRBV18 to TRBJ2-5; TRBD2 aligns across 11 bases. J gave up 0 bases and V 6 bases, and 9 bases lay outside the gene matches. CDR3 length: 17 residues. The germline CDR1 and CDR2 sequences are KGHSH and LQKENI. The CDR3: CASSPSLLAGDQETQYF. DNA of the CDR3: TGTGCCAGCTCGCCCTCCCTACTAGCGGGGGACCAAGAGACCCAGTACTTC.

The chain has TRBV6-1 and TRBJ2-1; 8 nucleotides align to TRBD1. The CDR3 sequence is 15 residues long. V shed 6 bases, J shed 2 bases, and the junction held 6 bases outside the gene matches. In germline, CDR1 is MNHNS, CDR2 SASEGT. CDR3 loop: CASSRQGNPYNEQFF. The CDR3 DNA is TGTGCCAGCAGCCGACAGGGGAATCCCTACAATGAGCAGTTCTTC.

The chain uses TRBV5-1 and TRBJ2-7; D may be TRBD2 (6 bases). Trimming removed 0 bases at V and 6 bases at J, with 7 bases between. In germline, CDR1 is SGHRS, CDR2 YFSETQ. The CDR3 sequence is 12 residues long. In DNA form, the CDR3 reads TGCGCCAGCAGCTTGGAGGGAGGCGAGCAGTACTTC. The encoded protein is CASSLEGGEQYF.

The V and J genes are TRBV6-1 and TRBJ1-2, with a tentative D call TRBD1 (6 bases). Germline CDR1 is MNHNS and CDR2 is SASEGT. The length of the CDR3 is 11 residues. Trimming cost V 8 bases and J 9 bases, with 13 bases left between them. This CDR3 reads CASGSDRRYTF. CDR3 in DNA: TGTGCCAGCGGTTCGGACAGACGCTACACCTTC.

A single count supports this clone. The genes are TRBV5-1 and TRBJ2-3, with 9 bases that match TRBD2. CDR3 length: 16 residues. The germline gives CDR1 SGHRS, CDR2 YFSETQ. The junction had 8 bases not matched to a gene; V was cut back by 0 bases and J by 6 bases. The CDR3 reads CASSLGPRAGGDTQYF. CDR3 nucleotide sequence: TGCGCCAGCAGCTTGGGCCCGAGGGCGGGGGGGGATACGCAGTATTTT.

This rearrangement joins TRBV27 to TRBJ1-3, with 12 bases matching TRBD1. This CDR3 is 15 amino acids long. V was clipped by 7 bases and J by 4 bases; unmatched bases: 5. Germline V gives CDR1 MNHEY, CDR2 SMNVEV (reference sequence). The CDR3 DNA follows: TGTGCCAGCAAGGGACAGGGGGCGGCGGGAAACACCATATATTTT. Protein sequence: CASKGQGAAGNTIYF.

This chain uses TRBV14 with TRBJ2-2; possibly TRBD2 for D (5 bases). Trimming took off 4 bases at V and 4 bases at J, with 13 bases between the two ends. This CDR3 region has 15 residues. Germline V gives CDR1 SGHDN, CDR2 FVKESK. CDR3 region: CASSLLAGATGELFF. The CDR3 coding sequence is TGTGCCAGCAGCCTGTTGGCGGGTGCCACCGGGGAGCTGTTTTTT.

CDR3 residues: CASSLSSGGSSYNEQFF. CDR3 sequence (DNA): TGCGCCAGCAGCCTAAGTAGCGGGGGTAGCTCCTACAATGAGCAGTTCTTC. V usage is TRBV5-1 and J usage is TRBJ2-1; 9 bases line up with TRBD2. The germline V gene has CDR1 SGHRS and CDR2 YFSETQ. The CDR3 runs to 17 residues. V trimming: 4 bases; J trimming: 0 bases; junction bases outside the gene matches: 8.

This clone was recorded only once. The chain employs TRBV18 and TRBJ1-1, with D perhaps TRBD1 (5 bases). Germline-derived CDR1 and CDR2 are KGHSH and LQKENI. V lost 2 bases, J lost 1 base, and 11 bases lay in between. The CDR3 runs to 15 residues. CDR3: CASSPINRRNTEAFF. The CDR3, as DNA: TGTGCCAGCTCACCAATTAACAGGCGGAACACTGAAGCTTTCTTT.

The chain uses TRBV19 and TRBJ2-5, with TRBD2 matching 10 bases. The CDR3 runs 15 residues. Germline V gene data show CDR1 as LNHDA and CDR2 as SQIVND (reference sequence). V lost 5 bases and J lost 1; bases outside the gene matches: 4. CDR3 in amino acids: CASSSRLAGQETQYF. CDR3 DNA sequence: TGTGCCAGTAGTTCCCGACTAGCGGGCCAAGAGACCCAGTACTTC.

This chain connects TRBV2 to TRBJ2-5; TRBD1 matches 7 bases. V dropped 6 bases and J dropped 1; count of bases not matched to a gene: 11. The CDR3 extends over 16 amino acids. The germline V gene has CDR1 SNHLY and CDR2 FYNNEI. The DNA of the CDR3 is TGTGCCAGCAGCGTCCGACGAGGGACAGCCCAAGAGACCCAGTACTTC. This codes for CASSVRRGTAQETQYF.

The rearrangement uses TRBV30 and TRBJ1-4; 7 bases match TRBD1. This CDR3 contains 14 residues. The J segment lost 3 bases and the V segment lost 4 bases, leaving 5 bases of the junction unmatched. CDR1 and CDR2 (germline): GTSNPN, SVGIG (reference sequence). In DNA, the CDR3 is TGTGCCTGGATCCGACAGGGCCCTAATGAAAAACTGTTTTTT. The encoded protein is CAWIRQGPNEKLFF.

CDR3 DNA: TGTGCCAGCAGCCGCTTACGCGATAGCAATCAGCCCCAGCATTTT. Protein: CASSRLRDSNQPQHF. This chain connects TRBV21-1 to TRBJ1-5. TRBV21-1 is reported as a pseudogene. The CDR3 totals 15 residues.

CDR3: CASSLGLPNNEQFF. CDR3 DNA sequence: TGTGCCAGCAGTTTAGGGCTCCCGAACAATGAGCAGTTCTTC. The chain links TRBV28 to TRBJ2-1; D ambiguous. V was cut by 2 bases and J by 5 bases, with 10 bases left in between. This CDR3 spans 14 amino acids. Germline V gene lookup returns CDR1 MDHEN and CDR2 SYDVKM.

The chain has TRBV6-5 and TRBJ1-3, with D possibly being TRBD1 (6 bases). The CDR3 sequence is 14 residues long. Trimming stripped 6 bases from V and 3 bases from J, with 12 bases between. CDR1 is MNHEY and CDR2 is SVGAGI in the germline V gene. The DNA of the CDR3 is TGTGCCAGCAGCAGACAGGCGAGTGGAAACACCATATATTTT. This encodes CASSRQASGNTIYF.

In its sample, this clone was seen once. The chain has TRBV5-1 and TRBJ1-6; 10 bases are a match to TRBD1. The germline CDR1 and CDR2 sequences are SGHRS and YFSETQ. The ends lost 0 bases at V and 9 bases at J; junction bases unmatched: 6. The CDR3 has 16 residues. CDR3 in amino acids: CASSLADRGQTSPLHF. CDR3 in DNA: TGCGCCAGCAGCTTGGCAGACAGGGGGCAAACTTCACCCCTCCACTTT.

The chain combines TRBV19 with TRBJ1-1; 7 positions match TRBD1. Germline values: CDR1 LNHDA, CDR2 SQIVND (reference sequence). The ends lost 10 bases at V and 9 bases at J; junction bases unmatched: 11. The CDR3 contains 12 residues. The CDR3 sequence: CATEGRQGKAFF. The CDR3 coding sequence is TGTGCCACGGAGGGCCGACAGGGTAAAGCTTTCTTT.

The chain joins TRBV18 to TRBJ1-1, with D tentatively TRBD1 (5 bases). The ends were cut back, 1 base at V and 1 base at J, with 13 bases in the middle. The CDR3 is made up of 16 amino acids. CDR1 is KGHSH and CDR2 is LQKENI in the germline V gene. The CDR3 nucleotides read TGTGCCAGCTCACCACTCGCGGGAGGGACGAACACTGAAGCTTTCTTT. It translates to CASSPLAGGTNTEAFF.

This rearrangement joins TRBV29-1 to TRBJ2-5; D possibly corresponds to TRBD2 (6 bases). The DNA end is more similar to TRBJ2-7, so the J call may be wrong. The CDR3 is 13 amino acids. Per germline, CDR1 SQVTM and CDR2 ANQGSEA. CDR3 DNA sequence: TGCAGCGTTGATGGTCAGGGAGGCGCCGAGCAGTACTTC. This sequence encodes CSVDGQGGAEQYF.

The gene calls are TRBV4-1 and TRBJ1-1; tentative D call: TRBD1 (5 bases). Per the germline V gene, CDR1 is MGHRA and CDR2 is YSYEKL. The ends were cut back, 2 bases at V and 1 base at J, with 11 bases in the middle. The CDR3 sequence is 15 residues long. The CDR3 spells CASSQTWQGNTEAFF. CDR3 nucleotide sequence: TGCGCCAGCAGCCAAACATGGCAGGGGAACACTGAAGCTTTCTTT.

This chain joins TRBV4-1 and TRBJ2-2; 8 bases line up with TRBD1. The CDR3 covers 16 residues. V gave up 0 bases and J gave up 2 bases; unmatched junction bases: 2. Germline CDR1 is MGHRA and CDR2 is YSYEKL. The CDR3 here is CASSQDPGGNTGELFF. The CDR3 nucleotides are TGCGCCAGCAGCCAAGACCCAGGGGGCAACACCGGGGAGCTGTTTTTT.